The 9 T cell receptor beta chains below come from one sample, sequenced in a study of blood T cells in healthy people across ages. A J-beta primer mix and a sample-barcoded 5' primer were used in a second PCR of about 7 to 12 cycles. Using its own MiXCR run on the 5' RACE reads, TCRdb lists one record per CDR3 protein. The data hold hundreds of thousands of distinct CDR3 sequences, with under 30% observed a single time. Another study also made use of these data, one on T cells of mothers and their children.

Sequenced sample: blood. The receptor set was obtained from a boy aged 5 to 17 in good health.

The chain has TRBV28 and TRBJ2-2; possible D gene TRBD2, 5 bases. V was shortened by 3 bases and J by 7 bases, with 9 bases between the two germline ends. In germline, CDR1 is MDHEN, CDR2 SYDVKM. CDR3 length equals 13 residues. The CDR3 region is CASSFEGYGELFF. In DNA, the CDR3 is TGTGCCAGCAGTTTTGAGGGTTACGGGGAGCTGTTTTTT.

The V and J genes are TRBV28 and TRBJ2-5, with a possible D match to TRBD1 (5 bases). The J call could be wrong; TRBJ2-7 is a better fit for the DNA end. The CDR3 totals 16 residues. Germline V lookup: CDR1 MDHEN, CDR2 SYDVKM. The chain's CDR3 is CASSAPTAYHPYEQYF. CDR3 nucleotide sequence: TGTGCCAGCAGTGCCCCGACAGCGTATCACCCCTACGAGCAGTACTTC.

This clonotype appeared many times. This chain joins TRBV7-9 and TRBJ2-7; D remains ambiguous. The CDR3 length is 12 residues. Germline V gene lookup returns CDR1 SEHNR and CDR2 FQNEAQ (reference sequence). V dropped 5 bases and J dropped 2 bases, with 7 bases sitting between them. CDR3 sequence (DNA): TGTGCCAGCAGCACGCCTCCCTACGAGCAGTACTTC. Translation gives CASSTPPYEQYF.

J is TRBJ2-1 and V is TRBV24-1; no clear D gene. With the DNA end fitting TRBJ2-7 better, the J assignment may be wrong. In germline, CDR1 is KGHDR, CDR2 SFDVKD. This CDR3 spans 13 amino acids. The CDR3 region is CATSDFLGYEQYF. The CDR3 DNA is TGTGCCACCAGTGATTTTTTGGGGTACGAGCAGTACTTC.

The CDR3 protein is CASSPELVDEQYF. In DNA, the CDR3 is TGTGCCAGCAGCCCCGAATTGGTGGACGAGCAGTACTTC. The chain has TRBV3-1 and TRBJ2-1, with D unresolved. Matching the DNA end better, TRBJ2-7 makes the J call doubtful. The CDR3 has 13 amino acids. Germline CDR1 LGHDT, CDR2 YNNKEL (reference sequence).

The chain uses TRBV2 and TRBJ2-7, with TRBD2 matching over 10 bases. Germline V gene sequence: CDR1 SNHLY, CDR2 FYNNEI. The trim removed 7 bases at V and 0 bases at J, leaving 6 bases unmatched. This CDR3 is built from 15 residues. The CDR3 DNA is TGTGCCAGCAATTCCGGGACTAGCGACTCCTACGAGCAGTACTTC. Translation: CASNSGTSDSYEQYF.

The CDR3 region is CASSQTDMGMTYNEQFF. CDR3 bases: TGCGCCAGCAGCCAGACAGACATGGGAATGACCTACAATGAGCAGTTCTTC. This chain uses TRBV4-1 with TRBJ2-1, with D tentatively TRBD1 (5 bases). With 3 bases removed from V and 2 bases from J, the gap between germline ends came to 17 bases. Germline V gene lookup returns CDR1 MGHRA and CDR2 YSYEKL. The CDR3 has 17 amino acids.

The chain carries TRBV7-9 and TRBJ2-5; D possibly corresponds to TRBD1 (5 bases). The V gene lost 3 bases and the J gene lost 4 bases, with 12 bases spanning the gap. Germline V gene sequence: CDR1 SEHNR, CDR2 FQNEAQ (reference sequence). CDR3 length: 14 residues. CDR3 nucleotide sequence: TGTGCCAGCAGCTTCGACAGCACCCGAGAGACCCAGTACTTC. It yields the protein CASSFDSTRETQYF.

This clonotype was seen a few times. This chain joins TRBV11-2 and TRBJ2-3; D possibly corresponds to TRBD2 (7 bases). The V end lost 5 bases, the J end lost 6 bases, and 21 bases lay between the germline ends. The CDR3 is 16 amino acids. Per the germline V gene, CDR1 is SGHAT and CDR2 is FQNNGV. CDR3 in amino acids: CASSPGRGALRDTQYF. DNA for the CDR3: TGTGCCAGCAGCCCGGGCCGGGGGGCCCTTAGGGATACGCAGTATTTT.